These 16 T cell receptor beta chains were all obtained from the same sample, sequenced in a study of control samples from healthy donors and cancer patients. Here immunoSEQ multiplex PCR was the method, and the copy in TCRdb shows in-frame clones only, minus some. The data hold some 150,000 clones, with 91% observed a single time. Sequencing input: blood. These receptors were obtained from a man younger than 40 in good health.

The chain has TRBV5-1 and TRBJ2-2; D gene unclear. The CDR3 has 14 residues. Germline V gene data show CDR1 as SGHRS and CDR2 as YFSETQ. Trimming removed 4 bases from V and 4 bases from J, with 11 bases in between. Here the CDR3 reads CASSPETGTGELFF. Written as DNA, the CDR3 is TGCGCCAGCAGCCCTGAGACGGGCACCGGGGAGCTGTTTTTT.

The chain carries TRBV4-1 and TRBJ2-7; D is uncertain. V gave up 0 bases and J gave up 3 bases, with 12 bases separating them. CDR1 MGHRA and CDR2 YSYEKL come from the germline V gene. The CDR3 is 15 residues long. This chain's CDR3 is CASSQDLDALYEQYF. The CDR3 DNA reads TGCGCCAGCAGCCAAGATTTGGACGCCCTCTACGAGCAGTACTTC.

The chain joins TRBV28 to TRBJ1-1; weak D call: TRBD1 (6 bases). Deletions cut 3 bases from V and 2 bases from J, with 10 bases between. The germline V gene encodes CDR1 MDHEN and CDR2 SYDVKM. The CDR3 loop spans 14 amino acids. CDR3 protein: CASSFAGANTEAFF. The DNA for the CDR3 is TGTGCCAGCAGTTTCGCGGGGGCAAACACTGAAGCTTTCTTT.

This clone was found once. This chain connects TRBV18 to TRBJ2-6; D uncertain. Per germline, CDR1 KGHSH and CDR2 LQKENI. V was pared by 3 bases and J by 4 bases, with 7 bases between. The CDR3 sequence is 14 residues long. CDR3 in DNA: TGTGCCAGCTCACCCGATTTAGGGGCCAACGTCCTGACTTTC. It specifies CASSPDLGANVLTF.

The chain has TRBV24-1 and TRBJ1-6, with D possibly TRBD1 on 5 matching bases. Germline V gene data show CDR1 as KGHDR and CDR2 as SFDVKD. With 0 bases removed from V and 2 bases from J, the gap between germline ends came to 13 bases. The CDR3 runs 18 residues. Here the CDR3 reads CATSDLGQGRAYNSPLHF. The CDR3 nucleotides read TGTGCCACCAGTGATTTGGGGCAGGGTAGAGCCTATAATTCACCCCTCCACTTT.

The J gene is TRBJ2-3, the V gene TRBV2; 11 bases line up with TRBD2. This CDR3 contains 14 residues. Germline V gives CDR1 SNHLY, CDR2 FYNNEI. Trimming cost V 8 bases and J 7 bases; bases outside gene matches: 8. In DNA form, the CDR3 reads TGTGCCAGCCTGTTTAGCGGGGGGGTAAATACGCAGTATTTT. Encoded protein: CASLFSGGVNTQYF.

This clone was recorded only once. The chain combines TRBV2 with TRBJ2-2; 8 positions match TRBD1. The V and J ends lost 4 bases and 3 bases, in that order; junction bases with no gene match: 7. CDR1 is SNHLY, CDR2 FYNNEI, per germline. The CDR3 covers 16 residues. CDR3 region: CASSARGLRDTGELFF. As DNA, the CDR3 is TGTGCCAGCAGTGCCAGGGGGCTACGGGACACCGGGGAGCTGTTTTTT.

This rearrangement joins TRBV5-5 to TRBJ2-7; D unclear. The V end was cut by 0 bases, the J end by 4 bases, with 14 bases between. The CDR3 loop spans 15 amino acids. Per germline, CDR1 SGHKS and CDR2 YYEKEE (reference sequence). The CDR3 protein is CASSLDIGRAYEQYF. The DNA of the CDR3 is TGTGCCAGCAGCTTGGATATCGGCAGAGCTTACGAGCAGTACTTC. The complete variable domain, with remaining parts taken from reference TRBV5-5 and TRBJ2-7, reads DAGVTQSPTHLIKTRGQQVTLRCSPISGHKSVSWYQQVLGQGPQFIFQYYEKEERGRGNFPDRFSARQFPNYSSELNVNALLLGDSALYLCASSLDIGRAYEQYFGPGTRLTVT.

This sequence joins TRBV7-6 and TRBJ1-1; 8 bases align to TRBD1. J was trimmed by 3 bases and V by 2 bases; bases with no gene match: 5. The CDR3 runs 15 residues. Germline V gives CDR1 SGHVS, CDR2 FNYEAQ. The CDR3 sequence is CASSLLIQGDTEAFF. The CDR3 nucleotides read TGTGCCAGCAGCTTATTGATACAGGGGGACACTGAAGCTTTCTTT.

This clone was recorded once. V gene TRBV7-9 combines with J gene TRBJ2-1; TRBD2 agrees at 11 bases. The CDR3 extends over 17 amino acids. Trimming cost V 4 bases and J 3 bases; bases outside gene matches: 8. Germline CDR1 is SEHNR and CDR2 is FQNEAQ (reference sequence). CDR3 bases: TGTGCCAGCAGCTCCCCGACTAGCGGGGACGACTACAATGAGCAGTTCTTC. Protein: CASSSPTSGDDYNEQFF.

CDR3 region: CATSDTQVTYEQYF. DNA of the CDR3: TGTGCCACCAGTGATACGCAGGTTACCTACGAGCAGTACTTC. This rearrangement joins TRBV24-1 to TRBJ2-7, with D uncertain. The CDR3 covers 14 residues. Deletions cut 3 bases from V and 2 bases from J, with 10 bases between. Per germline, CDR1 KGHDR and CDR2 SFDVKD.

The rearrangement links TRBV19 to TRBJ2-7, with D perhaps given as TRBD1 or TRBD2 (5 bases each). Trimming shortened V by 2 bases and J by 3 bases, and 11 bases separated the two germline ends. CDR1 and CDR2 (germline): LNHDA, SQIVND (reference sequence). This CDR3 has 14 amino acids. The chain's CDR3 is CASSISGTDYEQYF. For the CDR3, the DNA is TGTGCCAGTAGTATATCCGGGACGGACTACGAGCAGTACTTC.

The genes are TRBV6-5 and TRBJ2-2, with 9 positions matching TRBD1. This CDR3 is 16 amino acids long. V shed 1 base, J shed 4 bases, and the junction held 4 bases outside the gene matches. Looked up from germline, CDR1 is MNHEY and CDR2 is SVGAGI. The CDR3: CASSYLGQGVTGELFF. The CDR3 bases are TGTGCCAGCAGTTACTTGGGACAGGGAGTCACCGGGGAGCTGTTTTTT.

The chain couples TRBV6-6 to TRBJ2-3, with D uncertain. Germline-derived CDR1 and CDR2 are MNHNY and SVGAGI (reference sequence). The CDR3 spans 12 residues. V lost 5 bases, J lost 3 bases, and 6 bases lay in between. The CDR3: CASSTATDTQYF. CDR3 nucleotide sequence: TGTGCCAGCAGTACAGCGACAGATACGCAGTATTTT.

The chain couples TRBV5-1 to TRBJ1-2; D ambiguous. V lost 2 bases, J lost 4 bases, and 9 bases lay in between. The CDR3 is 13 residues long. Germline lookup yields CDR1 SGHRS and CDR2 YFSETQ. The CDR3 DNA reads as TGCGCCAGCAGCTTCAGGTCGGGCTATGGCTACACCTTC. Its protein is CASSFRSGYGYTF.

V is TRBV2 and J is TRBJ2-3; either TRBD1 or TRBD2 may fit D (5 bases each). Germline V gene data show CDR1 as SNHLY and CDR2 as FYNNEI. The CDR3 consists of 14 residues. Trimming removed 4 bases from V and 6 bases from J, with 14 bases in between. The CDR3 bases are TGTGCCAGCAGTGGGGACCGGAGCTTGGATACGCAGTATTTT. Protein: CASSGDRSLDTQYF.